Shown below are 27 T cell receptor beta chains from a single sample sequenced in a study of blood T cell repertoires in COVID-19. The protocol was immunoSEQ multiplex PCR, while the TCRdb copy is restricted to in-frame clones and leaves out a portion. The table includes about 200,000 clones, approximately 84% detected once. The sequenced sample consisted of peripheral blood. Source of these receptors: a woman older than 75 with acute or convalescent COVID-19.

The chain links TRBV23-1 to TRBJ1-5; D is perhaps TRBD1 (5 bases). TRBV23-1 is sorted into the ORF group, with uncertain function. The CDR3 has 18 residues. The V end lost 0 bases, the J end lost 3 bases, and 18 bases lay between the germline ends. This CDR3 reads CASSQSLGGYGINQPQHF. The DNA of the CDR3 is TGCGCCAGCAGTCAATCTTTGGGGGGTTATGGTATCAATCAGCCCCAGCATTTT.

This sequence joins TRBV6-5 and TRBJ2-1; tentative D call: TRBD1 (6 bases). The CDR3 runs to 11 residues. CDR1 is MNHEY and CDR2 is SVGAGI in the germline V gene. Trimming cost V 6 bases and J 10 bases, with 10 bases left between them. CDR3 sequence reads: CASSRGSEQFF. CDR3 nucleotide sequence: TGTGCCAGCAGCAGGGGTAGCGAGCAGTTCTTC.

This sequence joins TRBV5-1 and TRBJ2-2, with 8 bases that match TRBD1. The CDR3 has 15 amino acids. Trimming at V came to 3 bases and at J to 1 base, leaving 2 bases not matched to a gene. Germline values: CDR1 SGHRS, CDR2 YFSETQ. The CDR3 reads CASSSGTGNTGELFF. Here the CDR3 DNA reads TGCGCCAGCAGCTCCGGGACAGGGAACACCGGGGAGCTGTTTTTT.

V is TRBV18 and J is TRBJ1-3; D is uncertain. This CDR3 is 19 amino acids long. The V gene's germline CDR1 is KGHSH and CDR2 LQKENI. The ends were cut back, 0 bases at V and 0 bases at J, with 18 bases in the middle. CDR3 protein: CASSPPMSQNLGSGNTIYF. Here the CDR3 DNA reads TGTGCCAGCTCACCACCGATGTCGCAAAACCTAGGCTCTGGAAACACCATATATTTT.

The V and J genes are TRBV3-1 (or the pseudogene TRBV3-2) and TRBJ1-1; D is unresolved. The CDR3 spans 13 residues. CDR1 and CDR2 from the germline V gene are LGHDT and YNNKEL (reference sequence). V was cut by 5 bases and J by 1 base, with 8 bases left in between. CDR3 bases: TGTGCCAGCAGCACCACAGAGAACACTGAAGCTTTCTTT. It specifies CASSTTENTEAFF.

The chain has TRBV6-5 and TRBJ1-1; TRBD1 matches 8 bases. Trimming took 0 bases from V and 4 from J; bases not matched to a gene: 7. This CDR3 contains 16 residues. Germline values: CDR1 MNHEY, CDR2 SVGAGI. The CDR3 here is CASSYSRVTGGTEAFF. The DNA of the CDR3 is TGTGCCAGCAGTTACTCAAGGGTAACAGGGGGCACTGAAGCTTTCTTT.

The rearrangement links TRBV12-3 or TRBV12-4 to TRBJ1-2, with 7 nucleotides matching TRBD1. This CDR3 is 12 amino acids long. V shed 10 bases, J shed 1 base, and the junction held 3 bases outside the gene matches. CDR3: CATRDSNYGYTF. The CDR3 nucleotides read TGTGCCACCAGGGACAGTAACTATGGCTACACCTTC.

The chain carries TRBV5-1 and TRBJ2-1; 10 bases map to TRBD1. Germline V gene lookup returns CDR1 SGHRS and CDR2 YFSETQ. This CDR3 spans 14 amino acids. J was trimmed by 14 bases and V by 6 bases; bases with no gene match: 14. CDR3 in amino acids: CASIQTGTGAPKFF. DNA of the CDR3: TGCGCCAGCATCCAGACCGGGACAGGGGCGCCCAAGTTCTTC.

The chain recombines TRBV7-8 with TRBJ1-5; 8 nucleotides align to TRBD1. V lost 1 base to trimming and J lost 5 bases; unmatched junction nucleotides: 4. There are 15 residues in the CDR3. The V gene's germline CDR1 is SGHVS and CDR2 FQNEAQ. CDR3 loop: CASSLVAGGYQPQHF. For the CDR3, the DNA is TGTGCCAGCAGCTTAGTGGCAGGGGGCTATCAGCCCCAGCATTTT.

The chain couples TRBV7-2 to TRBJ2-3, with 12 bases aligning to TRBD2. The CDR3 runs to 16 residues. With 1 base clipped from V and 5 bases from J, the junction kept 4 bases outside the gene matches. The germline V gene encodes CDR1 SGHTA and CDR2 FQGNSA. CDR3 sequence: CASSLGLAGEGDTQYF. The CDR3 region has the DNA TGTGCCAGCAGCTTAGGACTAGCGGGGGAGGGAGATACGCAGTATTTT.

The gene calls are TRBV15 and TRBJ1-4, with TRBD1 identical over 7 bases. From germline, CDR1 is LNHNV and CDR2 YYDKDF (reference sequence). Unmatched junction bases numbered 6, after V lost 1 base and J lost 4 bases. This CDR3 has 16 amino acids. The CDR3 nucleotides are TGTGCCACCAGCAGAGGATCTTGGGACAGTAATGAAAAACTGTTTTTT. This sequence encodes CATSRGSWDSNEKLFF.

As DNA, the CDR3 is TGTGCCAGCACTGTATACGAGCAGTACTTC. It codes for CASTVYEQYF. The chain joins TRBV2 to TRBJ2-7; no definite D call. The V and J ends lost 7 bases and 4 bases respectively, with 5 bases between them. The germline CDR1 and CDR2 sequences are SNHLY and FYNNEI. This CDR3 has 10 residues.

The V call is TRBV5-1, the J call TRBJ1-1; 8 positions agree with TRBD1. V gave up 0 bases and J gave up 4 bases; unmatched junction bases: 5. Germline CDR1 SGHRS, CDR2 YFSETQ. The CDR3 length is 15 residues. CDR3 residues: CASSLADRDITEAFF. CDR3 in DNA: TGCGCCAGCAGCTTGGCGGACAGGGACATCACTGAAGCTTTCTTT.

The chain couples TRBV20-1 to TRBJ2-3; 8 nucleotides line up with TRBD2. This CDR3 region has 15 residues. The V gene's germline CDR1 is DFQATT and CDR2 SNEGSKA (reference sequence). The V segment lost 3 bases and the J segment 0 bases; nucleotides outside the gene matches: 5. CDR3 in amino acids: CSASKPGGSTDTQYF. CDR3 sequence (DNA): TGCAGTGCTAGTAAACCGGGGGGGAGCACAGATACGCAGTATTTT.

The rearrangement uses TRBV7-9 and TRBJ1-3; D is uncertain. The CDR3 sequence is 15 residues long. The germline gives CDR1 SEHNR, CDR2 FQNEAQ (reference sequence). Trimming pared 2 bases from V and 0 bases from J, leaving 8 bases between. CDR3 protein: CASSLQSSSGNTIYF. In DNA, the CDR3 is TGTGCCAGCAGCTTACAAAGCTCCTCTGGAAACACCATATATTTT.

The chain is built from TRBV3-1 (or the pseudogene TRBV3-2) and TRBJ1-2, with TRBD1 identical over 8 bases. CDR3 size: 15 residues. Germline loops: CDR1 LGHDT, CDR2 YNNKEL (reference sequence). The trim removed 2 bases at V and 1 base at J, leaving 3 bases unmatched. The CDR3 reads CASSQSGGRNYGYTF. As DNA, the CDR3 is TGTGCCAGCAGCCAATCAGGGGGCCGTAACTATGGCTACACCTTC.

V and J are TRBV9 and TRBJ2-1; D is possibly TRBD2 (6 bases). Germline V gene sequence: CDR1 SGDLS, CDR2 YYNGEE. V was shortened by 0 bases and J by 6 bases, with 13 bases between the two germline ends. CDR3 size: 15 residues. CDR3 DNA: TGTGCCAGCAGCGTAGTCGGGGGATCGGTCAATGAGCAGTTCTTC. Translation gives CASSVVGGSVNEQFF.

This chain connects TRBV11-2 to TRBJ1-1; perhaps TRBD1 as D (5 bases). V shed 2 bases and J shed 7 bases, with 11 bases lying between them. The CDR3 has 13 residues. Germline values: CDR1 SGHAT, CDR2 FQNNGV. CDR3 sequence: CASSLRQRIEAFF. The CDR3 DNA reads as TGTGCCAGCAGCTTACGACAGAGGATTGAAGCTTTCTTT.

This chain connects TRBV5-5 to TRBJ2-7; TRBD1 matches at 7 bases. This CDR3 region has 14 residues. V lost 4 bases to trimming and J lost 1 base; unmatched junction nucleotides: 5. Germline loops: CDR1 SGHKS, CDR2 YYEKEE (reference sequence). CDR3 region: CASSNVRGSYEQYF. CDR3 nucleotide sequence: TGTGCCAGCAGCAACGTCAGGGGGTCCTACGAGCAGTACTTC. Combining the CDR3 with reference TRBV5-5 and TRBJ2-7 gives the whole variable domain DAGVTQSPTHLIKTRGQQVTLRCSPISGHKSVSWYQQVLGQGPQFIFQYYEKEERGRGNFPDRFSARQFPNYSSELNVNALLLGDSALYLCASSNVRGSYEQYFGPGTRLTVT.

The chain uses TRBV11-1 and TRBJ2-1; D possibly corresponds to TRBD1 (6 bases). This CDR3 contains 15 residues. Deletions cut 7 bases from V and 6 bases from J, with 19 bases between. CDR1 SGHAT and CDR2 FQDESV come from the germline V gene (reference sequence). The CDR3 nucleotides read TGTGCCAGCATTGGCTCCCTGACAGGAATCAATGAGCAGTTCTTC. It yields the protein CASIGSLTGINEQFF.

The chain combines TRBV18 with TRBJ2-4; 8 bases agree with TRBD1. V dropped 2 bases and J dropped 8; count of bases not matched to a gene: 8. Germline CDR1 is KGHSH and CDR2 is LQKENI. This CDR3 has 15 amino acids. The CDR3 DNA follows: TGTGCCAGCTCACCAGCGGCAGGGGGCTCAGACATTCAGTACTTC. Encoded protein: CASSPAAGGSDIQYF.

As DNA, the CDR3 is TGTGCCAGTAGTGACGGTGGCAGGGGTCGAGAAAAACTGTTTTTT. This encodes CASSDGGRGREKLFF. This rearrangement joins TRBV19 to TRBJ1-4; possible D gene TRBD1, 6 bases. There are 15 residues in the CDR3. Germline V gives CDR1 LNHDA, CDR2 SQIVND (reference sequence). V was pared by 5 bases and J by 8 bases, with 18 bases between.

The rearrangement uses TRBV6-6 and TRBJ2-5, with D possibly being TRBD1 (5 bases). Per the germline V gene, CDR1 is MNHNY and CDR2 is SVGAGI (reference sequence). The CDR3 runs to 14 residues. V was pared by 3 bases and J by 4 bases, with 12 bases between. The CDR3 DNA follows: TGTGCCAGCAGTTATAGTCAGGGCGGAGAGACCCAGTACTTC. Translation: CASSYSQGGETQYF.

V usage is TRBV28 and J usage is TRBJ2-3; D call uncertain. From germline, CDR1 is MDHEN and CDR2 SYDVKM. This CDR3 has 14 residues. Trimming left V 5 bases short and J 0 bases short, with 9 bases between. The CDR3 is CASSTRVSTDTQYF. Written as DNA, the CDR3 is TGTGCCAGCAGTACCCGGGTCAGCACAGATACGCAGTATTTT.

The chain uses TRBV3-1 (or the pseudogene TRBV3-2) and TRBJ2-3; a possible D gene is TRBD1 (6 bases). V was pared by 4 bases and J by 6 bases, with 17 bases between. Per the germline V gene, CDR1 is LGHDT and CDR2 is YNNKEL (reference sequence). The CDR3 runs to 15 residues. The CDR3 nucleotides read TGTGCCAGCAGCCGAACCGGGACACCCCCCGATACGCAGTATTTT. Protein: CASSRTGTPPDTQYF.

This chain connects TRBV18 to TRBJ1-1, with D perhaps TRBD1 (6 bases). V lost 0 bases and J lost 1, with 12 bases in between. Germline V gives CDR1 KGHSH, CDR2 LQKENI. CDR3 size: 16 residues. The CDR3 sequence: CASSPPNLQGNTEAFF. The CDR3 DNA reads TGTGCCAGCTCACCACCTAATCTACAGGGGAACACTGAAGCTTTCTTT.

The chain is built from TRBV28 and TRBJ1-5, with D possibly being TRBD1 (5 bases). Germline CDR1 MDHEN, CDR2 SYDVKM. This CDR3 is 14 amino acids long. V gave up 8 bases and J gave up 7 bases, with 18 bases separating them. The CDR3 region has the DNA TGTGCCAGCTCCCGATACCAGGGTTTGCAGCCCCAGCATTTT. Amino acids: CASSRYQGLQPQHF.